This TCR beta chain was recovered during a study of shared clonotypes between healthy human individuals. Looking at the study overall: Per donor, three plates held CD4 naive cells, three held CD4 memory, two held CD8 naive and one held CD8 memory.

Repertoires were generated with immunoSEQ multiplex PCR, while TCRdb's copy carries only in-frame clones and drops some. The table has 2 million or so clones, roughly 94% seen once; the top ten hold 0.13%. Germline V lookup: CDR1 SGHDN, CDR2 FVKESK. With 3 bases removed from V and 2 bases from J, the gap between germline ends came to 17 bases. CDR3 size: 17 residues. The sample taken for sequencing was naive CD4+ T cells sorted from blood. Regarding subset: CD45RA+ positively selected. The source of this sequence is a man younger than 30 in good health. This chain links TRBV14 with TRBJ2-1, with D possibly matching TRBD1 (5 bases). For the CDR3, the DNA is TGTGCCAGCAGCCACCAATTCCCAGGGCTGGCCTACAATGAGCAGTTCTTC. Translated: CASSHQFPGLAYNEQFF.